Below, 10 T cell receptor beta chains from the same sample are listed, as sequenced in a study of post-analysis software for immune sequencing data. Points from the study as a whole: In patients, TRBV5-6, TRBV5-1 and TRBV20-1 belonged to five or six TRBV segments found more frequently than in controls.

Their cognate antigens are unknown. Unique molecular identifiers had been added to the TCR beta cDNA libraries. From the PCR reads, TCRdb called clonotypes with MiXCR, one entry per CDR3 protein. The sample lists hundreds of thousands of distinct CDR3 sequences; about 44% were seen once. The sample consisted of blood. These receptor sequences come from a girl aged 5-17 years with multiple sclerosis.

This clonotype was seen a few times. The chain has TRBV6-1 and TRBJ1-2; TRBD1 aligns across 7 bases. This CDR3 comprises 13 residues. Trimming cost V 11 bases and J 2 bases; bases outside gene matches: 8. Germline V lookup: CDR1 MNHNS, CDR2 SASEGT. CDR3 coding DNA: TGTGCCGCGGGGACAGTAATCAACTATGGCTACACCTTC. Translation: CAAGTVINYGYTF.

Note on this clonotype: Compared with germline, one end of the junction differs, possibly owing to a read error. The chain combines TRBV5-1 with TRBJ2-5, with D possibly being TRBD1 (6 bases). The last part of the DNA fits TRBJ2-7 better; the J call may be wrong. The CDR3 consists of 13 residues. CDR1 and CDR2 (germline): SGHRS, YFSETQ. CDR3 loop: CAGSVDSSYEQYF. Here the CDR3 DNA reads TGCGCCGGCAGCGTGGACAGCTCCTACGAGCAGTACTTC.

This clonotype has just one count. A single base separates this from a much larger clone, so it may be a read error. The chain employs TRBV29-1 and TRBJ2-3, with a possible D match to TRBD2 (5 bases). The CDR3 consists of 13 residues. CDR1 is SQVTM, CDR2 ANQGSEA, per germline. The V gene lost 0 bases and the J gene lost 6 bases, with 10 bases spanning the gap. The CDR3 region has the DNA TGCAGCGTTGAAGAGACAACTAGGGATACGCAGTATTTT. Its translation: CSVEETTRDTQYF.

This clonotype was counted at least ten times. CDR3 loop: CASTMDGTPREQFF. The CDR3 region has the DNA TGCGCCAGCACCATGGACGGGACACCGCGGGAGCAGTTCTTC. The chain links TRBV5-1 to TRBJ2-1, with a possible D match to TRBD1 (6 bases). V lost 6 bases and J lost 10, with 20 bases in between. The CDR3 contains 14 residues. Germline-derived CDR1 and CDR2 are SGHRS and YFSETQ. The full variable domain, in which reference TRBV5-1 and TRBJ2-1 provide the parts outside the CDR3, is KAGVTQTPRYLIKTRGQQVTLSCSPISGHRSVSWYQQTPGQGLQFLFEYFSETQRNKGNFPGRFSGRQFSNSRSEMNVSTLELGDSALYLCASTMDGTPREQFFGPGTRLTVL.

This chain links TRBV5-1 with TRBJ1-2, with TRBD1 matching over 7 bases. The V segment lost 0 bases and the J segment 5 bases; nucleotides outside the gene matches: 10. CDR3 size: 16 residues. Germline V gene data show CDR1 as SGHRS and CDR2 as YFSETQ. CDR3 nucleotide sequence: TGCGCCAGCAGCTTGGTCGCGGGACAGAAAACTTATGGCTACACCTTC. This sequence encodes CASSLVAGQKTYGYTF.

In its sample, this clonotype was seen once. This chain links TRBV6-2 or TRBV6-3 with TRBJ2-7; D is possibly TRBD1 (6 bases). The DNA matches TRBJ2-5 better at its end, which makes the J call doubtful. CDR3 size: 13 residues. Germline V lookup: CDR1 MNHEY, CDR2 SVGEGT. DNA for the CDR3: TGTGCCAGCAGATCAGGGGTTCTGGAGACCCAGTACTTC. Amino acids: CASRSGVLETQYF.

The chain links TRBV6-6 to TRBJ1-2; 8 bases line up with TRBD1. J was trimmed by 8 bases and V by 10 bases; bases with no gene match: 6. Germline V lookup: CDR1 MNHNY, CDR2 SVGAGI (reference sequence). This CDR3 has 11 residues. The CDR3 here is CATGQGEGYTF. CDR3 DNA: TGTGCCACCGGACAGGGAGAGGGCTACACCTTC.

This clonotype was detected a few times. Here the CDR3 reads CSARDPGLVTYEQYF. Written as DNA, the CDR3 is TGCAGTGCTAGAGATCCGGGACTAGTCACTTACGAGCAGTACTTC. The genes are TRBV20-1 and TRBJ2-7; 8 bases map to TRBD2. The CDR3 sequence is 15 residues long. V trimming: 0 bases; J trimming: 4 bases; junction bases outside the gene matches: 8. Per the germline V gene, CDR1 is DFQATT and CDR2 is SNEGSKA (reference sequence).

The genes are TRBV20-1 and TRBJ1-5; 9 positions match TRBD1. CDR1 DFQATT and CDR2 SNEGSKA come from the germline V gene (reference sequence). Unmatched junction bases numbered 9, after V lost 3 bases and J lost 9 bases. The CDR3 contains 14 residues. CDR3 nucleotide sequence: TGCAGTGCTAGCGGGGACAGGGAGCGATTGCCCCAGCATTTT. Amino acid sequence: CSASGDRERLPQHF.

The chain employs TRBV7-3 and TRBJ1-2; maybe TRBD1 (5 bases). CDR3 length equals 16 residues. The germline gives CDR1 SGHTA, CDR2 FQGTGA. The ends were cut back, 0 bases at V and 7 bases at J, with 18 bases in the middle. The CDR3 protein is CASSLTAEQGFGGYTF. CDR3 in DNA: TGTGCCAGCAGCTTAACGGCAGAGCAGGGATTTGGTGGCTACACCTTC.